Following are 31 T cell receptor beta chains from one sample sequenced in a study of Ad26.COV2.S vaccination and SARS-CoV-2 variants. Described treatment: some 19 received Ad26.COV2.S at low or high dose, single or two shots; about 5 received placebo; per-sample allocation not given. The investigators took samples on day 63 after the first vaccine or placebo injection. Assay: immunoSEQ multiplex PCR; the TCRdb copy retains only in-frame clones and omits some. Of about 440,000 clones in the sample, roughly 88% were seen once. Sequencing was performed on peripheral blood, taken in a trial of Ad26.COV2.S vaccine versus placebo. All receptors come from a person aged 18 to 59 who received the Ad26.COV2.S COVID-19 vaccine or a placebo.

V usage is TRBV25-1 and J usage is TRBJ2-5, with TRBD2 as a possible D gene (6 bases). The V end was cut by 0 bases, the J end by 4 bases, with 9 bases between. CDR1 MGHDK and CDR2 SYGVNS come from the germline V gene. The CDR3 is 14 residues long. CDR3 nucleotide sequence: TGTGCCAGCAGTGAATACGGGGGTCGAGAGACCCAGTACTTC. This sequence encodes CASSEYGGRETQYF.

The gene calls are TRBV3-1 (or the pseudogene TRBV3-2) and TRBJ1-1; possibly TRBD1 for D (6 bases). Deletions cut 8 bases from V and 4 bases from J, with 14 bases between. There are 13 residues in the CDR3. The V gene's germline CDR1 is LGHDT and CDR2 YNNKEL (reference sequence). The CDR3 protein is CASAPGAGTEAFF. The CDR3 DNA sequence: TGTGCCAGCGCCCCGGGGGCGGGCACTGAAGCTTTCTTT.

The chain links TRBV19 to TRBJ1-5; weak D call: TRBD1 (6 bases). Germline V CDR1 and CDR2: LNHDA, SQIVND (reference sequence). This CDR3 contains 14 residues. The V gene lost 7 bases and the J gene lost 7 bases, with 17 bases spanning the gap. The CDR3 DNA is TGTGCCAGTACAACCTCAGGGGCGCGGCAGCCCCAGCATTTT. Translating it yields CASTTSGARQPQHF.

The V and J genes are TRBV16 and TRBJ1-5, with D possibly being TRBD1 (6 bases). CDR1 is KGHSY and CDR2 is FQNENV in the germline V gene. Trimming left V 2 bases short and J 0 bases short, with 14 bases between. The CDR3 contains 17 residues. CDR3 in amino acids: CASSQTDRSYSNQPQHF. CDR3 sequence (DNA): TGTGCCAGCAGCCAAACGGACAGATCATATAGCAATCAGCCCCAGCATTTT.

The CDR3: CASSQSGGSGHTGELFF. The CDR3 DNA sequence: TGTGCCAGCAGCCAGTCGGGGGGGAGCGGACACACCGGGGAGCTGTTTTTT. This chain uses TRBV3-1 (or the pseudogene TRBV3-2) with TRBJ2-2; 8 nucleotides align to TRBD2. The germline V gene encodes CDR1 LGHDT and CDR2 YNNKEL (reference sequence). The CDR3 consists of 17 residues. V lost 3 bases to trimming and J lost 3 bases; unmatched junction nucleotides: 9.

V is TRBV3-1 (or the pseudogene TRBV3-2) and J is TRBJ2-5; possible D gene TRBD2, 6 bases. CDR3 length: 18 amino acids. V was cut by 0 bases and J by 5 bases, with 22 bases left in between. Per the germline V gene, CDR1 is LGHDT and CDR2 is YNNKEL (reference sequence). This chain's CDR3 is CASSQEGQQRRGRETQYF. For the CDR3, the DNA is TGTGCCAGCAGCCAAGAGGGTCAGCAGCGGAGGGGTCGGGAGACCCAGTACTTC.

The chain links TRBV28 to TRBJ1-5; possibly TRBD1 for D (5 bases). Deletions cut 6 bases from V and 7 bases from J, with 16 bases between. This CDR3 has 14 amino acids. The germline CDR1 and CDR2 sequences are MDHEN and SYDVKM. The CDR3 DNA sequence: TGTGCCAGCAGCCCCGGGACGTATGGACAGCCCCAGCATTTT. This translates into CASSPGTYGQPQHF. The complete variable domain, with remaining parts taken from reference TRBV28 and TRBJ1-5, reads DVKVTQSSRYLVKRTGEKVFLECVQDMDHENMFWYRQDPGLGLRLIYFSYDVKMKEKGDIPEGYSVSREKKERFSLILESASTNQTSMYLCASSPGTYGQPQHFGDGTRLSIL.

V gene TRBV18 combines with J gene TRBJ2-2; TRBD1 matches at 9 bases. Losses at the gene ends were 4 bases for V and 4 bases for J; bases not matched to a gene: 4. Germline values: CDR1 KGHSH, CDR2 LQKENI. The CDR3 is made up of 15 amino acids. CDR3 loop: CASSRDRDGTGELFF. The CDR3 coding sequence is TGTGCCAGCTCACGGGACAGGGATGGCACCGGGGAGCTGTTTTTT.

This clone was detected once. The genes are TRBV3-1 (or the pseudogene TRBV3-2) and TRBJ2-7; 13 bases map to TRBD2. Trimming at V came to 4 bases and at J to 3 bases, leaving 3 bases not matched to a gene. In germline, CDR1 is LGHDT, CDR2 YNNKEL (reference sequence). The CDR3 totals 15 residues. The CDR3 sequence: CASSRRTSGSYEQYF. DNA for the CDR3: TGTGCCAGCAGCCGACGGACTAGCGGGAGCTACGAGCAGTACTTC.

This clone showed up just once. The V and J genes are TRBV10-2 and TRBJ1-1; a weak D match, TRBD1 (6 bases). CDR1 WSHSY and CDR2 SAAADI come from the germline V gene. The CDR3 totals 13 residues. The V end was cut by 2 bases, the J end by 10 bases, with 14 bases between. The CDR3 loop reads CASSEVQGLRAFF. The CDR3 DNA reads as TGCGCCAGCAGTGAGGTCCAGGGGCTGCGAGCTTTCTTT.

This chain uses TRBV5-5 with TRBJ1-1; tentative D call: TRBD1 (6 bases). V was pared by 6 bases and J by 0 bases, with 12 bases between. Germline V gene sequence: CDR1 SGHKS, CDR2 YYEKEE (reference sequence). The CDR3 is made up of 14 amino acids. CDR3 coding DNA: TGTGCCAGCAATCCTGACAGGCTGAACACTGAAGCTTTCTTT. Protein: CASNPDRLNTEAFF.

The rearrangement links TRBV6-1 to TRBJ2-7; D gene ambiguous. The germline gives CDR1 MNHNS, CDR2 SASEGT. The CDR3 runs to 15 residues. V was shortened by 0 bases and J by 1 base, with 10 bases between the two germline ends. The CDR3 bases are TGTGCCAGCAGTGAAGCTTCGGGCGGTTCCTACGAGCAGTACTTC. Protein product: CASSEASGGSYEQYF.

The V gene is TRBV10-3, the J gene TRBJ2-5; 9 nucleotides align to TRBD2. Germline-derived CDR1 and CDR2 are ENHRY and SYGVKD. Trimming took 7 bases from V and 5 from J; bases not matched to a gene: 5. This CDR3 contains 13 residues. The CDR3 DNA reads TGTGCCATCAACGCGGGAGGGGAGGAGACCCAGTACTTC. It specifies CAINAGGEETQYF.

This clone was seen many times. The chain couples TRBV27 to TRBJ2-1, with D unresolved. Germline V gene lookup returns CDR1 MNHEY and CDR2 SMNVEV (reference sequence). This CDR3 is 15 amino acids long. Deletions cut 0 bases from V and 3 bases from J, with 9 bases between. CDR3 in amino acids: CASSLSHRDYNEQFF. CDR3 coding DNA: TGTGCCAGCAGTTTATCCCATAGGGACTACAATGAGCAGTTCTTC.

This chain joins TRBV7-9 and TRBJ2-1, with D unresolved. The CDR3 has 16 amino acids. The germline CDR1 and CDR2 sequences are SEHNR and FQNEAQ (reference sequence). With 6 bases removed from V and 4 bases from J, the gap between germline ends came to 19 bases. The CDR3 nucleotides are TGTGCCAGCAGTTCCGGCGCCCCCAAACAATACAATGAGCAGTTCTTC. Its protein product is CASSSGAPKQYNEQFF.

The chain has TRBV28 and TRBJ2-1, with 7 bases lining up with TRBD2. The CDR3 contains 16 residues. Trimming took 3 bases from V and 0 from J; bases not matched to a gene: 5. Germline CDR1 reads MDHEN; CDR2 reads SYDVKM. The CDR3 spells CASSFWRESSYNEQFF. In DNA form, the CDR3 reads TGTGCCAGCAGTTTTTGGCGGGAGAGCTCCTACAATGAGCAGTTCTTC.

The chain recombines TRBV30 with TRBJ2-3; D might be TRBD1 (5 bases). The V end lost 5 bases, the J end lost 5 bases, and 17 bases lay between the germline ends. Germline CDR1 reads GTSNPN; CDR2 reads SVGIG (reference sequence). This CDR3 spans 14 amino acids. Here the CDR3 DNA reads TGTGCCTGGGGACAACCGGACCTAAAAGATACGCAGTATTTT. Translating gives CAWGQPDLKDTQYF.

The rearrangement uses TRBV12-3 or TRBV12-4 and TRBJ1-5; TRBD1 agrees at 7 bases. The CDR3 contains 13 residues. V shed 6 bases and J 6 bases; nucleotides not matched to a gene: 5. CDR3 amino acids: CASRATGSQPQHF. DNA of the CDR3: TGTGCCAGCAGGGCGACAGGGAGTCAGCCCCAGCATTTT.

The chain uses TRBV28 and TRBJ1-5; the match to TRBD1 covers 7 bases. The CDR3 runs 14 residues. CDR1 is MDHEN, CDR2 SYDVKM, per germline. Trimming took 7 bases from V and 3 from J; bases not matched to a gene: 6. This chain's CDR3 is CASMVGGVNQPQHF. DNA of the CDR3: TGTGCCAGCATGGTAGGGGGCGTCAATCAGCCCCAGCATTTT.

The rearrangement joins TRBV19 to TRBJ2-5, with 7 bases lining up with TRBD2. The J segment lost 0 bases and the V segment lost 5 bases, leaving 6 bases of the junction unmatched. The CDR3 is 15 residues long. Germline V gene data show CDR1 as LNHDA and CDR2 as SQIVND (reference sequence). The CDR3 region is CASSLGGVYQETQYF. The CDR3, as DNA: TGTGCCAGTAGTCTGGGGGGGGTGTACCAAGAGACCCAGTACTTC.

This clone was picked up a small number of times. V gene TRBV12-3 or TRBV12-4 combines with J gene TRBJ2-2, with D unclear. V was clipped by 5 bases and J by 5 bases, with 9 bases between them. The CDR3 consists of 13 residues. CDR3: CASSVGWTGELFF. As DNA, the CDR3 is TGTGCCAGCAGTGTGGGGTGGACCGGGGAGCTGTTTTTT.

The rearrangement links TRBV2 to TRBJ2-3, with 9 bases matching TRBD1. Germline CDR1 reads SNHLY; CDR2 reads FYNNEI. Germline trimming cut 4 bases from V and 5 bases from J; bases unmatched to any gene: 4. This CDR3 contains 14 residues. CDR3 loop: CASSVTGGRDTQYF. The CDR3 region has the DNA TGTGCCAGCAGTGTCACAGGGGGCAGAGATACGCAGTATTTT.

The genes are TRBV27 and TRBJ1-3; D is uncertain. CDR1 is MNHEY and CDR2 is SMNVEV in the germline V gene (reference sequence). The CDR3 is made up of 15 amino acids. Trimming left V 3 bases short and J 3 bases short, with 12 bases between. CDR3 DNA sequence: TGTGCCAGCAGTTTGGGTTGGGGATTTGGAAACACCATATATTTT. It specifies CASSLGWGFGNTIYF.

This chain uses TRBV4-1 with TRBJ2-2; D is perhaps TRBD2 (5 bases). The CDR3 contains 15 residues. Trimming pared 0 bases from V and 9 bases from J, leaving 14 bases between. Germline-derived CDR1 and CDR2 are MGHRA and YSYEKL. DNA of the CDR3: TGCGCCAGCAGCCAAGATCCCGAGCGGATCCGGGAGCTGTTTTTT. This codes for CASSQDPERIRELFF.

A single count supports this clone. The chain has TRBV4-3 and TRBJ2-6, with D unresolved. V lost 0 bases to trimming and J lost 0 bases, with 6 bases between them. The length of the CDR3 is 16 residues. Germline lookup yields CDR1 LGHNA and CDR2 YSLEER. The DNA for the CDR3 is TGCGCCAGCAGCCAAGATGAGAGCTCTGGGGCCAACGTCCTGACTTTC. Its translation is CASSQDESSGANVLTF.

This clone was seen more than once but under ten times. The chain is built from TRBV27 and TRBJ1-5, with D unclear. The germline CDR1 and CDR2 sequences are MNHEY and SMNVEV (reference sequence). Trimming left V 3 bases short and J 1 base short, with 10 bases between. The CDR3 loop spans 15 amino acids. The CDR3 coding sequence is TGTGCCAGCAGTTTTGTATTCGCGAGCAATCAGCCCCAGCATTTT. The encoded protein is CASSFVFASNQPQHF.

CDR3 residues: CASSLYGEQYF. CDR3 DNA: TGTGCCAGCAGTTTATATGGCGAGCAGTACTTC. The chain is built from TRBV28 and TRBJ2-7; D ambiguous. The V gene's germline CDR1 is MDHEN and CDR2 SYDVKM. Trimming shortened V by 1 base and J by 6 bases, and 4 bases separated the two germline ends. The CDR3 runs 11 residues. Combining the CDR3 with reference TRBV28 and TRBJ2-7 gives the whole variable domain DVKVTQSSRYLVKRTGEKVFLECVQDMDHENMFWYRQDPGLGLRLIYFSYDVKMKEKGDIPEGYSVSREKKERFSLILESASTNQTSMYLCASSLYGEQYFGPGTRLTVT.

This chain connects TRBV6-6 to TRBJ2-1, with 13 bases that match TRBD2. V lost 5 bases to trimming and J lost 4 bases; unmatched junction nucleotides: 8. Germline-derived CDR1 and CDR2 are MNHNY and SVGAGI (reference sequence). This CDR3 has 17 amino acids. In DNA form, the CDR3 reads TGTGCCAGCAGTCCTGGACTAGCGGGAGCAATTTACAATGAGCAGTTCTTC. It encodes CASSPGLAGAIYNEQFF.

The genes are TRBV28 and TRBJ1-4; 7 nucleotides line up with TRBD1. The CDR3 runs to 14 residues. Germline V gives CDR1 MDHEN, CDR2 SYDVKM. Trimming at V came to 7 bases and at J to 8 bases, leaving 10 bases not matched to a gene. Here the CDR3 DNA reads TGTGCCAGCAAGACCGACAGGGTAGGAGAAAAACTGTTTTTT. Its protein product is CASKTDRVGEKLFF.

The chain is built from TRBV14 and TRBJ2-5, with 9 nucleotides matching TRBD2. J gave up 4 bases and V 2 bases, and 20 bases lay outside the gene matches. Germline V gives CDR1 SGHDN, CDR2 FVKESK. The CDR3 length is 20 residues. The DNA of the CDR3 is TGTGCCAGCAGCCAACAAAGACCCGGAGTAGCGGGAGTTATCGTAGAGACCCAGTACTTC. Its protein is CASSQQRPGVAGVIVETQYF.

The chain recombines TRBV7-9 with TRBJ1-5; unclear D gene. Germline CDR1 SEHNR, CDR2 FQNEAQ (reference sequence). CDR3 length equals 12 residues. Deletions cut 1 base from V and 9 bases from J, with 7 bases between. CDR3 bases: TGTGCCAGCAGCTTAGAAACTGGGCCCCAGCATTTT. Translated: CASSLETGPQHF.